This TCR beta chain emerged from a study of cytomegalovirus exposure and HLA in healthy donors. The germline CDR1 and CDR2 sequences are SSHAT and FNYEAQ (reference sequence). V lost 5 bases and J lost 10, with 15 bases in between. The CDR3 is made up of 13 amino acids. Use of 60 Vbeta and 13 Jbeta primers characterized the PCR. Sequencing was performed with immunoSEQ multiplex PCR; in TCRdb, only in-frame clones are kept and a portion is missing. Of over 150,000 clones detected, around 69% appear once; the ten largest clones hold roughly 1.4%. The TCR was taken from a man in his sixties in good health and CMV-seronegative. This rearrangement joins TRBV7-7 to TRBJ2-1, with TRBD2 as a possible D gene (6 bases). The sequenced sample was PBMCs. This chain's CDR3 is CASSPAGSGEQFF. The CDR3 region has the DNA TGTGCCAGCAGCCCCGCGGGTAGCGGCGAGCAGTTCTTC.